These T cell receptor beta chains were read from a single sample in a study of technical replicates of blood from a few donors. Here immunoSEQ multiplex PCR was the method, and the copy in TCRdb shows in-frame clones only, minus some. The sample lists about 79,000 clones, around 94% occurring once. Sequencing was carried out using T cells isolated from PBMCs. These receptors came from a human donor in good health. Both conserved end residues are part of each CDR3. A D gene is named only where the DNA matches it firmly. Expanded clones are given a class, and other clones once, few, many or no size at all.

CASTDPLESGQFF,TGTGCCAGCACTGACCCATTAGAGTCGGGGCAGTTCTTC,13,.,TRBJ2-1,TRBV28,.
CASSYSRSPNTEAFF,TGCGCCAGCAGCTATTCGCGGTCCCCGAACACTGAAGCTTTCTTT,15,.,TRBJ1-1,TRBV4-1,.
CASSQELANINEQFF,TGCGCCAGCAGCCAAGAACTAGCCAATATCAATGAGCAGTTCTTC,15,.,TRBJ2-1,TRBV4-1,.
CASRVLKDSINSPLHF,TGTGCCAGCAGGGTTCTAAAGGACAGTATTAATTCACCCCTCCACTTT,16,.,TRBJ1-6,TRBV11-2,.
CASSPRRGNTEAFF,TGTGCCAGCAGCCCCCGGCGGGGAAACACTGAAGCTTTCTTT,14,.,TRBJ1-1,TRBV11-3,.
CASSEGGLGETQYF,TGTGCCAGCAGTGAAGGGGGACTTGGGGAGACCCAGTACTTC,14,.,TRBJ2-5,TRBV6-1,.
CAISESIVNQPQHF,TGTGCCATCAGTGAGTCGATAGTTAATCAGCCCCAGCATTTT,14,.,TRBJ1-5,TRBV10-3,.
CASSQFRNGGATDTQYF,TGCGCCAGCAGCCAATTTCGGAACGGGGGGGCGACAGATACGCAGTATTTT,17,TRBD2,TRBJ2-3,TRBV4-1,.
CASSFSLVRYEQYF,TGTGCCAGCAGCTTCTCGTTGGTGCGATACGAGCAGTACTTC,14,.,TRBJ2-7,TRBV5-6,.
CASRRASQKNEQFF,TGTGCCAGCAGGCGAGCGTCCCAGAAGAATGAGCAGTTCTTC,14,.,TRBJ2-1,TRBV4-2,.
CASSFGLAGAYEQYF,TGTGCCAGCAGCTTTGGGCTAGCGGGGGCCTACGAGCAGTACTTC,15,TRBD2,TRBJ2-7,TRBV11-2,.
CASSERFLGHGYTF,TGTGCCAGCAGTGAACGGTTTTTGGGCCATGGCTACACCTTC,14,.,TRBJ1-2,TRBV6-1,.
CASSIQFRSSGANVLTF,TGTGCCAGTAGTATCCAATTTCGCAGCTCTGGGGCCAACGTCCTGACTTTC,17,.,TRBJ2-6,TRBV19,.
CASSLGLTGSTDTQYF,TGCGCCAGCAGCTTGGGGTTGACAGGGAGCACAGATACGCAGTATTTT,16,TRBD1,TRBJ2-3,TRBV5-1,.
CASSVDGGGSYEQYF,TGTGCCAGCAGCGTAGATGGCGGGGGTTCCTACGAGCAGTACTTC,15,TRBD2,TRBJ2-7,TRBV9,.
CASSLDAGERTKQYF,TGTGCCAGCAGCCTAGATGCGGGAGAGCGTACGAAGCAGTACTTC,15,TRBD2,TRBJ2-7,TRBV7-6,.
CASSPGQGLFYGYTF,TGTGCCAGCAGCCCCGGGCAGGGGTTATTCTATGGCTACACCTTC,15,.,TRBJ1-2,TRBV14,once
CASTGGTVLNQPQHF,TGTGCCAGTACCGGAGGCACGGTACTCAATCAGCCCCAGCATTTT,15,.,TRBJ1-5,TRBV19,.
CASSQVGLNPLNTEAFF,TGCGCCAGCAGCCAAGTGGGCCTTAATCCCCTGAACACTGAAGCTTTCTTT,17,.,TRBJ1-1,TRBV4-1,.
CAFSAGQGPQETQYF,TGTGCCTTCTCCGCGGGACAGGGGCCCCAAGAGACCCAGTACTTC,15,TRBD1,TRBJ2-5,TRBV30,once
CASSLETGYTEAFF,TGTGCCAGCAGCTTGGAAACAGGGTACACTGAAGCTTTCTTT,14,.,TRBJ1-1,TRBV7-8,.
CASSQDPDRESFNQPQHF,TGCGCCAGCAGCCAAGACCCTGACAGAGAAAGTTTCAATCAGCCCCAGCATTTT,18,.,TRBJ1-5,TRBV4-1,.
CASSEGQGNYGYTF,TGTGCCAGCAGCGAAGGACAGGGAAACTATGGCTACACCTTC,14,TRBD1,TRBJ1-2,TRBV9,.
CASSQGLDYGYTF,TGCGCCAGCAGCCAAGGACTGGACTATGGCTACACCTTC,13,.,TRBJ1-2,TRBV4-1,.
CASSFLAKNIQYF,TGTGCCAGCAGCTTCTTAGCCAAAAACATTCAGTACTTC,13,.,TRBJ2-4,TRBV7-9,.
CASSSFSEVHEQYF,TGTGCCAGCAGCTCCTTTAGTGAGGTCCACGAGCAGTACTTC,14,.,TRBJ2-7,TRBV5-4,.
CSVQGYPYGYTF,TGCAGCGTCCAGGGTTACCCCTATGGCTACACCTTC,12,.,TRBJ1-2,TRBV29-1,once
CAWSDGVWANVLTF,TGTGCCTGGTCAGACGGAGTCTGGGCCAACGTCCTGACTTTC,14,.,TRBJ2-6,TRBV30,.
CASSPPWPTSGGANTDTQYF,TGTGCCAGCAGCCCTCCTTGGCCGACTAGCGGGGGCGCGAACACAGATACGCAGTATTTT,20,TRBD2,TRBJ2-3,TRBV13,.
CASSIGLAGGPAENIQYF,TGTGCCAGCAGCATAGGACTAGCGGGGGGGCCGGCGGAAAACATTCAGTACTTC,18,TRBD2,TRBJ2-4,TRBV5-4,.
CATSRDSTPSGNTIYF,TGTGCCACCAGCAGAGATTCGACACCCTCTGGAAACACCATATATTTT,16,.,TRBJ1-3,TRBV15,.
CASSPHLRDRRRLNTEAFF,TGTGCCAGCAGCCCCCACCTCCGGGACAGACGAAGATTGAACACTGAAGCTTTCTTT,19,TRBD1,TRBJ1-1,TRBV7-8,once
CASRVQGSSTDTQYF,TGTGCCAGCAGAGTTCAGGGTTCTAGCACAGATACGCAGTATTTT,15,.,TRBJ2-3,TRBV2,.
CASSLAGGQNEQYF,TGTGCCAGTAGTCTAGCGGGAGGGCAAAACGAGCAGTACTTC,14,TRBD2,TRBJ2-7,TRBV19,.
CASSLRSPGEVTGELFF,TGTGCCAGCAGCTTACGGTCCCCGGGAGAGGTCACCGGGGAGCTGTTTTTT,17,.,TRBJ2-2,TRBV11-1,.
CASSDSTSGSNEQFF,TGTGCCAGCAGTGACTCGACTAGCGGGAGCAATGAGCAGTTCTTC,15,TRBD2,TRBJ2-1,TRBV6-4,.
CASSYLAGGSYEQYF,TGTGCCAGCAGTTACTTAGCGGGGGGAAGCTACGAGCAGTACTTC,15,TRBD2,TRBJ2-7,TRBV6-6,.